This passage covers 25 T cell receptor beta chains from one sample sequenced in a study of CXCR3-negative and CXCR3-positive naive CD8 T cells. Whole-study findings and limits: Researchers report that CXCR3-positive naive cells carry more hydrophobic TRB CDR3s than CXCR3-negative naive cells.

Libraries were UMI-labeled 5' RACE TRB cDNA. For each CDR3 protein, TCRdb gives one entry from its re-call of the 5' RACE reads, without DNA. In all, the sample yields about 89,000 distinct CDR3 sequences. These receptors lack a known antigen. The sequencing input was naive CXCR3+ CD8+ T cells from blood. Documented subset: CD45RO-CCR7+CD27+CD95- naive CD8+ T cells expressing CXCR3 (TNR3+). The receptors were sampled from a human donor in good health. Some clones in this sample may be carry-over from other donors' samples.

The chain employs TRBV25-1 and TRBJ2-1; TCRdb's assignment of TRBD2 cannot be checked, as there is no DNA. This CDR3 comprises 15 residues. Germline CDR1 MGHDK, CDR2 SYGVNS. The CDR3 loop reads CASSEGGRRLAEQFF. The entire variable domain, with the rest obtained from reference TRBV25-1 and TRBJ2-1, is as follows: EADIYQTPRYLVIGTGKKITLECSQTMGHDKMYWYQQDPGMELHLIHYSYGVNSTEKGDLSSESTVSRIRTEHFPLTLESARPSHTSQYLCASSEGGRRLAEQFFGPGTRLTVL.

J is TRBJ2-7 and V is TRBV6-1; TCRdb indicates TRBD2, and absent DNA this call remains unverified. This CDR3 has 13 residues. Germline lookup yields CDR1 MNHNS and CDR2 SASEGT. The CDR3 sequence is CASSPHAGYEQYF.

The chain has TRBV10-3 and TRBJ1-3; there is no DNA to check the TCRdb D call of TRBD1. The CDR3 has 15 residues. Germline values: CDR1 ENHRY, CDR2 SYGVKD. The CDR3 here is CAIRGTGEAGNTIYF.

The V call is TRBV28, the J call TRBJ2-4; the D call of TRBD1 rests on TCRdb alone, since no DNA is present to check it. The germline V gene encodes CDR1 MDHEN and CDR2 SYDVKM. This CDR3 is 15 amino acids long. The CDR3 is CASSKTVGAKNIQYF.

CDR3 protein: CATSDPRLAGDNEQFF. The genes are TRBV2 and TRBJ2-1; as DNA is missing, the TRBD2 call by TCRdb cannot be tested. The CDR3 totals 16 residues. Germline V gene sequence: CDR1 SNHLY, CDR2 FYNNEI.

The chain combines TRBV20-1 with TRBJ2-7. The CDR3 is 13 residues long. The germline CDR1 and CDR2 sequences are DFQATT and SNEGSKA (reference sequence). CDR3 amino acids: CSARDLSGYEQYF.

The V gene is TRBV28, the J gene TRBJ2-7; the D call of TRBD1 rests on TCRdb alone, since no DNA is present to check it. Germline loops: CDR1 MDHEN, CDR2 SYDVKM. The CDR3 has 13 amino acids. CDR3 protein: CASSLPGDYEQYF.

V is TRBV28 and J is TRBJ1-2; TCRdb indicates TRBD1, and absent DNA this call remains unverified. Germline-derived CDR1 and CDR2 are MDHEN and SYDVKM. The CDR3 length is 15 residues. CDR3 protein: CASSSGQGARGGYTF.

The gene calls are TRBV7-2 and TRBJ2-1; the D call of TRBD1 rests on TCRdb alone, since no DNA is present to check it. Germline V gene sequence: CDR1 SGHTA, CDR2 FQGNSA. The CDR3 extends over 17 amino acids. The CDR3 region is CASSLQSGARGMNEQFF.

The rearrangement uses TRBV10-3 and TRBJ2-7; TCRdb outputs TRBD2, but without DNA this stays unchecked. CDR3 size: 16 residues. Germline CDR1 and CDR2: ENHRY and SYGVKD. The CDR3: CAISESPTGNSYEQYF.

V gene TRBV6-2 or TRBV6-3 combines with J gene TRBJ1-2. Germline CDR1 reads MNHEY; CDR2 reads SVGEGT. The CDR3 sequence is 13 residues long. Here the CDR3 reads CASSPGLNYGHTF.

The J gene is TRBJ1-2, the V gene TRBV3-1. The CDR3 has 12 amino acids. The germline V gene has CDR1 LGHDT and CDR2 YNNKEL (reference sequence). CDR3 amino acids: CASSQGTYGYTF.

V is TRBV29-1 and J is TRBJ1-2. The CDR3 loop spans 14 amino acids. Per germline, CDR1 SQVTM and CDR2 ANQGSEA. This CDR3 is CSADNIDGNYGYTF.

The V and J genes are TRBV7-9 and TRBJ2-1; the D gene TCRdb calls, TRBD1, cannot be checked with no DNA. Germline CDR1 is SEHNR and CDR2 is FQNEAQ (reference sequence). This CDR3 has 17 amino acids. The CDR3 spells CASTPSQDLYSYNEQFF.

The J gene is TRBJ2-5, the V gene TRBV9; the TRBD1 assignment by TCRdb is unverifiable without DNA. CDR3 length: 15 residues. The germline gives CDR1 SGDLS, CDR2 YYNGEE. The CDR3 reads CASSLTPGRQETQYF.

The chain couples TRBV29-1 to TRBJ2-1. The CDR3 covers 13 residues. Germline-derived CDR1 and CDR2 are SQVTM and ANQGSEA. This chain's CDR3 is CSVDSSGYNEQFF.

The chain couples TRBV5-1 to TRBJ2-7; TCRdb returns TRBD1, unconfirmable since there is no DNA. The CDR3 is 13 residues long. Germline V CDR1 and CDR2: SGHRS, YFSETQ. The CDR3 is CASSLAGGDEQYF.

The chain recombines TRBV5-6 with TRBJ1-2. The germline V gene has CDR1 SGHDT and CDR2 YYEEEE. The CDR3 sequence is 12 residues long. CDR3 sequence: CASSLTQTGYTF.

CDR3 residues: CASSTQDGGCEQYF. The chain couples TRBV13 to TRBJ2-7; TCRdb gives TRBD2 as the D gene, but with no DNA this cannot be confirmed. Germline lookup yields CDR1 PRHDT and CDR2 FYEKMQ (reference sequence). The CDR3 runs 14 residues.

This chain uses TRBV5-6 with TRBJ2-1; absent DNA, TCRdb's TRBD1 call cannot be checked. In germline, CDR1 is SGHDT, CDR2 YYEEEE. CDR3 length: 15 amino acids. CDR3 amino acids: CASSPGTLPRHEQFF.

CDR3 sequence reads: CASSPNEVYGYTF. The chain recombines TRBV11-2 with TRBJ1-2. The CDR3 is 13 amino acids. Per the germline V gene, CDR1 is SGHAT and CDR2 is FQNNGV.

The chain has TRBV7-9 and TRBJ2-3; the D gene TCRdb calls, TRBD2, cannot be checked with no DNA. The CDR3 runs to 17 residues. The germline CDR1 and CDR2 sequences are SEHNR and FQNEAQ (reference sequence). CDR3 region: CASSLDPGGMSTDTQYF.

This chain uses TRBV2 with TRBJ2-3; TCRdb selects TRBD1, and the lack of DNA leaves this call unchecked. The CDR3 contains 16 residues. The germline V gene has CDR1 SNHLY and CDR2 FYNNEI. The chain's CDR3 is CASSEWGQGNADTQYF.

The chain is built from TRBV6-5 and TRBJ2-1; TCRdb lists TRBD1, though no DNA is available to test this call. The germline V gene has CDR1 MNHEY and CDR2 SVGAGI. The CDR3 runs to 14 residues. CDR3 in amino acids: CASSYSRDGQGSFF.

The chain carries TRBV10-3 and TRBJ2-7; with no DNA, the TCRdb D assignment of TRBD2 cannot be verified. The length of the CDR3 is 13 residues. Germline CDR1 and CDR2: ENHRY and SYGVKD. This CDR3 reads CAISDRAPYEQYF.